These 2 T cell receptor beta chains share one sample of origin, sequenced in a study of T cell responses to AZD1222 COVID-19 vaccine (dated by TCRdb to 2020 to 2022). The sample's time point label, decoded: about 28 days (+/-7) after the second vaccine dose. The method behind the library was the immunoSEQ multiplex PCR assay. TCRdb re-hosts the immuneACCESS table, in-frame sequences only. Its copies lack some clones; in the studies checked, an unresolved V gene accounts for under half of them, and the cause for the rest is not known. Recorded for this sample are approximately 130,000 clones; approximately 80% of them occurred a single time. The ten biggest clones cover roughly a quarter of the sample. The specimen was peripheral blood, collected 28 days after the second AZD1222 dose. Receptor source: an adult who received the AZD1222 COVID-19 vaccine.

The chain recombines TRBV2 with TRBJ2-4; no definite D call. Per the germline V gene, CDR1 is SNHLY and CDR2 is FYNNEI. CDR3 size: 11 residues. V was cut by 5 bases and J by 4 bases, with 3 bases left in between. The DNA of the CDR3 is TGTGCCAGCAGTATGAAAAACATTCAGTACTTC. Protein: CASSMKNIQYF. Complete variable domain (other parts from reference TRBV2 and TRBJ2-4): EPEVTQTPSHQVTQMGQEVILRCVPISNHLYFYWYRQILGQKVEFLVSFYNNEISEKSEIFDDQFSVERPDGSNFTLKIRSTKLEDSAMYFCASSMKNIQYFGAGTRLSVL.

The chain is built from TRBV4-1 and TRBJ1-4; 9 bases line up with TRBD1. The germline V gene has CDR1 MGHRA and CDR2 YSYEKL. CDR3 size: 17 residues. Trimming removed 0 bases from V and 4 bases from J; junction bases left unmatched: 6. The CDR3 DNA reads TGCGCCAGCAGCCAAGATTGGCCGGGACAGGGTAATGAAAAACTGTTTTTT. Protein product: CASSQDWPGQGNEKLFF.